This T cell receptor (beta chain) was retrieved from a study of patients and donors after allogeneic stem cell transplantation. The table lists this clonotype with many counts. TCRdb ran MiXCR on the RT-PCR reads and lists one entry per CDR3 protein. This sample has about 87,000 distinct CDR3 sequences, with around 5% found just once. Germline CDR1 is SGHDN and CDR2 is FVKESK. With 0 bases removed from V and 7 bases from J, the gap between germline ends came to 9 bases. The CDR3 has 14 amino acids. Source material: blood, either unsorted or a sorted T cell fraction (not recorded which). The sequence was obtained from a human donor who was either an allogeneic HSCT recipient or a stem cell or donor lymphocyte infusion donor (not recorded which). It is not recorded whose cells these are; they may come from a transplant donor. This chain uses TRBV14 with TRBJ1-4; D call uncertain. CDR3 region: CASSQETFGEKLFF. CDR3 bases: TGTGCCAGCAGCCAAGAGACGTTTGGTGAAAAACTGTTTTTT.